These T cell receptor beta chains were read from a single sample in a study of shared clonotypes between healthy human individuals. Sequencing was performed with immunoSEQ multiplex PCR; in TCRdb, only in-frame clones are kept and a portion is missing. The table shows around 2.3 million clones, with nearly 97% occurring only once. The sample comprised naive CD4+ T cells sorted from blood. Receptors originate from a man between 18 and 35 years old in good health. The CDR3 runs from the conserved cysteine through the conserved F or W. A D gene is named only where the DNA matches it firmly. Size is omitted from some rows. Given values are once, few, many or a class for expanded clones.

J: TRBJ2-7
V: TRBV6-6
D: NA
size: NA
DNA: TGTGCCAGCAGCCAGCCTTCCTACGAGCAGTACTTC
CDR3: CASSQPSYEQYF

J: TRBJ2-7
V: TRBV9
D: NA
size: NA
DNA: TGTGCCAGCAGCGTAGGGGGGTCGAGCTCCTACGAGCAGTACTTC
CDR3: CASSVGGSSSYEQYF

J: TRBJ2-7
V: TRBV5-6
D: NA
size: NA
DNA: TGTGCCAGCAGCGTTCCAGTACCCAAGGATTGGGAGCAGTACTTC
CDR3: CASSVPVPKDWEQYF

J: TRBJ1-6
V: TRBV4-3
D: NA
size: NA
DNA: TGCGCCAGCAGCCAAGATTTGGAAGACAGCCTCCACTTT
CDR3: CASSQDLEDSLHF

J: TRBJ1-1
V: TRBV4-1
D: TRBD1
size: NA
DNA: TGCGCCAGCAGCCAAGATGGGGCAGGGGGGGACACTGAAGCTTTCTTT
CDR3: CASSQDGAGGDTEAFF

J: TRBJ1-5
V: TRBV6-6
D: TRBD1
size: NA
DNA: TGTGCCAGCAGGGGGGGACAGGGACGCAATCAGCCCCAGCATTTT
CDR3: CASRGGQGRNQPQHF

J: TRBJ1-1
V: TRBV6-1
D: NA
size: NA
DNA: TGTGCCAGCAGCGCGACAGGGAACACTGAAGCTTTCTTT
CDR3: CASSATGNTEAFF

J: TRBJ2-7
V: TRBV14
D: NA
size: NA
DNA: TGTGCCAGCAGCCAAGGGCAGGTCACCTCCTACGAGCAGTACTTC
CDR3: CASSQGQVTSYEQYF

J: TRBJ2-7
V: TRBV4-2
D: NA
size: once
DNA: TGTGCCAGCAGCCAAGACGCCCCGACGAAGCAGTACTTC
CDR3: CASSQDAPTKQYF

J: TRBJ2-1
V: TRBV18
D: NA
size: NA
DNA: TGTGCCAGCTCACCATACAACTCCATGGAGCAGTTCTTC
CDR3: CASSPYNSMEQFF

J: TRBJ2-3
V: TRBV7-2
D: NA
size: NA
DNA: TGTGCCAGCAGCCCGAGGGACAGCACAGATACGCAGTATTTT
CDR3: CASSPRDSTDTQYF

J: TRBJ1-2
V: TRBV29-1
D: NA
size: NA
DNA: TGCAGCGTTGAGGGCAGGGGCGCTAACTATGGCTACACCTTC
CDR3: CSVEGRGANYGYTF

J: TRBJ1-2
V: TRBV9
D: TRBD1
size: NA
DNA: TGTGCCAGCAGCGTAGACCAGGGGGGCTATGGCTACACCTTC
CDR3: CASSVDQGGYGYTF

J: TRBJ2-7
V: TRBV29-1
D: TRBD2
size: NA
DNA: TGCAGCGTTCTAGCGGGTGACTCCTACGAGCAGTACTTC
CDR3: CSVLAGDSYEQYF

J: TRBJ1-3
V: TRBV2
D: NA
size: NA
DNA: TGTGCCAGCACCCCAGGCGGTAACACCATCTCTGGAAACACCATATATTTT
CDR3: CASTPGGNTISGNTIYF

J: TRBJ2-4
V: TRBV2
D: NA
size: once
DNA: TGTGCAACCCGGCTAGTGATGATCGGCGCCAAAAACATTCAGTACTTC
CDR3: CATRLVMIGAKNIQYF

J: TRBJ2-3
V: TRBV7-2
D: NA
size: NA
DNA: TGTGCCAGCAGCTTCCTACTACCTAGCACAGATACGCAGTATTTT
CDR3: CASSFLLPSTDTQYF

J: TRBJ2-7
V: TRBV5-6
D: TRBD2
size: NA
DNA: TGTGCCAGCAGCTCCGTTCTAGCGGGGCTTACCTACGAGCAGTACTTC
CDR3: CASSSVLAGLTYEQYF

J: TRBJ1-1
V: TRBV4-1
D: NA
size: once
DNA: TGCGCCAGCAGCCAAGGTACGACAGATATCCCGAACACTGAAGCTTTCTTT
CDR3: CASSQGTTDIPNTEAFF

J: TRBJ1-2
V: TRBV6-1
D: TRBD1
size: NA
DNA: TGTGCCAGCAGGGACAGGGACCATGGCTACACCTTC
CDR3: CASRDRDHGYTF

J: TRBJ1-2
V: TRBV2
D: NA
size: NA
DNA: TGTGCCAGCAGTGGGAGAGGGACACGAGTTAACTATGGCTACACCTTC
CDR3: CASSGRGTRVNYGYTF

J: TRBJ2-5
V: TRBV10-1
D: NA
size: NA
DNA: TGCGCCAGCTTCTACACGAGAACCCAGTACTTC
CDR3: CASFYTRTQYF

J: TRBJ2-7
V: TRBV6-5
D: NA
size: NA
DNA: TGTGCCAGCAGTTACTCGAGCCCTGCCAGCTCCTACGAGCAGTACTTC
CDR3: CASSYSSPASSYEQYF

J: TRBJ1-2
V: TRBV7-9
D: TRBD1
size: NA
DNA: TGTGCCAGCAGCCCTCCCGGACAGGGCAATGGCTACACCTTC
CDR3: CASSPPGQGNGYTF

J: TRBJ1-3
V: TRBV5-4
D: NA
size: NA
DNA: TGTGCCAGCAGCTTGACAGGTCTAACGTCTGGAAACACCATATATTTT
CDR3: CASSLTGLTSGNTIYF

J: TRBJ1-5
V: TRBV6-1
D: TRBD1
size: NA
DNA: TGTGCCAGCAGTGATGACAGGGTCTTCTGGCAGCCCCAGCATTTT
CDR3: CASSDDRVFWQPQHF

J: TRBJ1-5
V: TRBV29-1
D: NA
size: NA
DNA: TGCAGCGTTGAAGTCGTGGGGGTTACACATTTT
CDR3: CSVEVVGVTHF

J: TRBJ2-3
V: TRBV7-2
D: TRBD2
size: NA
DNA: TGTGCCAGCAGCTTACGCGGGAGGTTCGCAGATACGCAGTATTTT
CDR3: CASSLRGRFADTQYF

J: TRBJ2-3
V: TRBV9
D: TRBD2
size: NA
DNA: TGTGCCAGCAGCGTCCCGGGTTCCGGACTAGCGGGACCTTTCACAGATACGCAGTATTTT
CDR3: CASSVPGSGLAGPFTDTQYF

J: TRBJ1-3
V: TRBV30
D: NA
size: NA
DNA: TGTGCCTGGAGCTCCGGGCAGCTAAGAAACACCATATATTTT
CDR3: CAWSSGQLRNTIYF

J: TRBJ2-2
V: TRBV7-2
D: NA
size: NA
DNA: TGTGCCAGCAGATGGCAGCCGAACACCGGGGAGCTGTTTTTT
CDR3: CASRWQPNTGELFF

J: TRBJ1-4
V: TRBV7-9
D: NA
size: once
DNA: TGTGCCAGCAGCGATCTACAGGGAACGGGAGAAAAACTGTTTTTT
CDR3: CASSDLQGTGEKLFF

J: TRBJ1-6
V: TRBV6-5
D: NA
size: NA
DNA: TGTGCCAGCAGCCCCCCGGAGATGGGGAATTCACCCCTCCACTTT
CDR3: CASSPPEMGNSPLHF

J: TRBJ2-6
V: TRBV2
D: NA
size: NA
DNA: TGTGCCAGCAGTGACGGCTCTGGGGCCAACGTCCTGACTTTC
CDR3: CASSDGSGANVLTF

J: TRBJ2-2
V: TRBV7-3
D: TRBD1
size: NA
DNA: TGTGCCAGCACCAACGACAGGGGGCTGGTCACCGGGGAGCTGTTTTTT
CDR3: CASTNDRGLVTGELFF

J: TRBJ1-2
V: TRBV30
D: TRBD1
size: NA
DNA: TGTGCCTGGAGTGTACGGGACAGGGGGTCTGGCTACACCTTC
CDR3: CAWSVRDRGSGYTF

J: TRBJ2-3
V: TRBV2
D: TRBD1
size: NA
DNA: TGTGCCAGCAGTGATCCAGGACAGGTATTAGGTACGCAGTATTTT
CDR3: CASSDPGQVLGTQYF

J: TRBJ2-7
V: TRBV4-3
D: NA
size: NA
DNA: TGCGCCAGCAGCCAAGGGTCCGTTTCTCACGAGCAGTACTTC
CDR3: CASSQGSVSHEQYF

J: TRBJ1-2
V: TRBV19
D: TRBD1
size: NA
DNA: TGTGCCAGTAGAAGCGGACAGGCCCTAAACTATGGCTACACCTTC
CDR3: CASRSGQALNYGYTF

J: TRBJ1-4
V: TRBV7-9
D: TRBD1
size: NA
DNA: TGTGCCAGCAGCGTTACAGGGGGCCCTGGAAAACTGTTTTTT
CDR3: CASSVTGGPGKLFF

J: TRBJ2-7
V: TRBV5-4
D: TRBD1
size: NA
DNA: TGTGCCAGCAGCCTACGGACAGGTACGGTCAACGAGCAGTACTTC
CDR3: CASSLRTGTVNEQYF

J: TRBJ2-3
V: TRBV5-1
D: NA
size: NA
DNA: TGCGCCAGCAGCTTGGTTGGCGGTGGGGCGCCCACAGGGCAGTATTTT
CDR3: CASSLVGGGAPTGQYF